This is a list of T cell receptor beta chains from one sample in a study of blood T cell repertoires in COVID-19. Measured with immunoSEQ multiplex PCR; TCRdb has only the in-frame clones, and not every one. The sample contains 150,000 to 200,000 clones, roughly 80% of which appear only once. The source material was peripheral blood. The receptors come from a man in his sixties with active or convalescent COVID-19. Both conserved end residues are part of each CDR3. The D gene is left open where the match is weak. Clone sizes are given selectively: once, few, many, or a class where the clone is expanded.

TRBJ2-5,NA,TRBV11-3,NA,TGTGCCAGCAGCTTAGATCGTGACGCCTCAGGGACCCAGTACTTC,CASSLDRDASGTQYF
TRBJ1-5,NA,TRBV28,NA,TGTGCCAGCAGTTTCATAAGGAAGGGGTCGCGCCAGCCCCAGCATTTT,CASSFIRKGSRQPQHF
TRBJ2-3,NA,TRBV5-5,TRBD2,TGTGCCAGCAGCTTGGAACTAGCGGGAGTCTCTTGGGGGGATACGCAGTATTTT,CASSLELAGVSWGDTQYF
TRBJ2-3,NA,TRBV27,NA,TGTGCCAGCAGTTTATTTATAACGGACAGCCACACAGATACGCAGTATTTT,CASSLFITDSHTDTQYF
TRBJ1-1,few,TRBV19,TRBD1,TGTGCCAGTAGTATGGTCAAGGGGGCAGTGAACACTGAAGCTTTCTTT,CASSMVKGAVNTEAFF
TRBJ2-2,NA,TRBV6-1,NA,TGTGCCAGCAGTGAATCCAGGGGGGCCGGGGAGCTGTTTTTT,CASSESRGAGELFF
TRBJ2-7,NA,TRBV6-2/TRBV6-3,NA,TGTGCCAGCAGTTCCCACGAGGCGGTCTACGAGCAGTACTTC,CASSSHEAVYEQYF
TRBJ1-2,NA,TRBV18,TRBD1,TGTGCCAGCTCACCCCGGGACAGGGAGATCGGTGGCTACACCTTC,CASSPRDREIGGYTF
TRBJ1-2,NA,TRBV29-1,TRBD1,TGCAGCGTTGAGGTAACAGGGGCCTGGAATGGCTACACCTTC,CSVEVTGAWNGYTF
TRBJ2-5,NA,TRBV10-1,TRBD1,TGCGCCAGCAGGTTACAGGGGTGGGGGGAGACCCAGTACTTC,CASRLQGWGETQYF
TRBJ1-6,NA,TRBV6-5,NA,TGTGCCACCAAACTTCAGGGAAGTAATTCACCCCTCCACTTT,CATKLQGSNSPLHF
TRBJ2-5,NA,TRBV7-9,TRBD2,TGTGCCAGCAACCTCCCTCTAGCGGGAGTCGAGACCCAGTACTTC,CASNLPLAGVETQYF
TRBJ1-5,NA,TRBV19,TRBD1,TGTGCCAGTAGGAACACCTACAGGACAGGGTCTAATCAGCCCCAGCATTTT,CASRNTYRTGSNQPQHF
TRBJ2-1,NA,TRBV7-8,TRBD2,TGTGCCAGCAGCCCACAAACCCGACTAGCGGGAGTGCTTGAGCAGTTCTTC,CASSPQTRLAGVLEQFF
TRBJ1-4,once,TRBV20-1,TRBD1,TGCAGTGCCCCCGGACAGGGGAAGCTGTTTTTT,CSAPGQGKLFF
TRBJ1-2,once,TRBV4-3,NA,TGCGCCAGCAGCCAAGATGCATCCCACTACTATGGCTACACCTTC,CASSQDASHYYGYTF
TRBJ1-5,NA,TRBV5-6,NA,TGTGCCAGCAGCCCGGGGAATCAGCCCCAGCATTTT,CASSPGNQPQHF
TRBJ2-1,once,TRBV19,TRBD2,TGTGCCAGTAGTGGCGGGAGGGCCAACAATGAGCAGTTCTTC,CASSGGRANNEQFF
TRBJ2-3,NA,TRBV5-8,NA,TGTGCCAGCAGCTTGCGGAGAGGCGGAATGACGCAGTATTTT,CASSLRRGGMTQYF
TRBJ2-2,NA,TRBV4-3,TRBD1,TGCGCCAGCAGCCAAATAGGAACAGGGGACACCGGGGAGCTGTTTTTT,CASSQIGTGDTGELFF
TRBJ1-5,NA,TRBV5-1,TRBD1,TGCGCCAGCACGACGGGACAGCTATATAGCAATCAGCCCCAGCATTTT,CASTTGQLYSNQPQHF
TRBJ2-5,NA,TRBV11-3,NA,TGTGCCAGCAGCTTAGGGGCGTCCCAAGAGACCCAGTACTTC,CASSLGASQETQYF
TRBJ2-1,once,TRBV2,TRBD2,TGTGCCAGCAGTCGAGAGCGGGACTCCTACAATGAGCAGTTCTTC,CASSRERDSYNEQFF